This is a list of T cell receptor beta chains from one sample in a study of cytomegalovirus exposure and HLA in healthy donors. Generated by immunoSEQ multiplex PCR, the TCRdb table keeps only in-frame clones and is missing some. The data contain approximately 190,000 clones, around 64% of them singletons. The sample comprised PBMCs. Receptor source: a man aged 35 to 55 in good health and CMV-seropositive. The CDR3 runs from the conserved cysteine through the conserved F or W. The order of the fields is clone size, V gene, J gene, CDR3 protein. Not all rows give a size; the values are once, few, many and, for expanded clones, a class.

size: .
V: TRBV19
J: TRBJ2-5
CDR3: CASSMDREETQYF

size: .
V: TRBV2
J: TRBJ2-1
CDR3: CASSEEGREGNEQFF

size: .
V: TRBV29-1
J: TRBJ1-1
CDR3: CSAGTGGVEAFF

size: .
V: TRBV10-3
J: TRBJ2-6
CDR3: CAISEPGGFAGANVLTF

size: .
V: TRBV7-9
J: TRBJ1-2
CDR3: CADSALTEELPANYGYTF

size: .
V: TRBV7-3
J: TRBJ2-7
CDR3: CASSLFPTLSYEQYF

size: .
V: TRBV25-1
J: TRBJ2-4
CDR3: CASSEGHALAKNIQYF

size: once
V: TRBV5-1
J: TRBJ2-1
CDR3: CASSHGLAGGRNEQFF

size: .
V: TRBV6-5
J: TRBJ1-5
CDR3: CASSLNTDSNQPQHF

size: .
V: TRBV6-6
J: TRBJ1-4
CDR3: CASSYTGGGIEKLFF

size: .
V: TRBV19
J: TRBJ2-7
CDR3: CASSIGSTSGGPTTYEQYF

size: .
V: TRBV5-8
J: TRBJ2-3
CDR3: CASTRAGEADTQYF

size: .
V: TRBV27
J: .
CDR3: CASRVGVPPYEQYF

size: .
V: TRBV27
J: TRBJ1-6
CDR3: CASGQNYNSPLHF

size: .
V: TRBV5-5
J: TRBJ2-1
CDR3: CASSLGAGTYNEQFF

size: few
V: TRBV4-1
J: TRBJ1-1
CDR3: CASSQDRVEAFF

size: .
V: TRBV6-5
J: TRBJ2-3
CDR3: CASRSRGWDTQYF

size: .
V: TRBV29-1
J: TRBJ1-3
CDR3: CSVDTGGSGNTIYF

size: .
V: TRBV11-2
J: TRBJ2-3
CDR3: CASSLVPGFIDTQYF

size: .
V: TRBV6-1
J: TRBJ2-7
CDR3: CASSESGTSGGLNEQYF

size: few
V: TRBV6-5
J: TRBJ1-2
CDR3: CASSRGRSVGDGYTF

size: few
V: TRBV2
J: .
CDR3: CASAGQVIGEQYF

size: .
V: TRBV13
J: TRBJ1-1
CDR3: CASSLGQGARMNTEAFF